A single sample gave rise to the 19 T cell receptor beta chains below, sequenced in a study of shared clonotypes between healthy human individuals (dated by TCRdb to between 2020 and 2021). Preparation of the library involved the immunoSEQ multiplex PCR assay. This immuneACCESS table, as held by TCRdb, lists in-frame sequences with V and J called but not all clones. Of the missing ones, under half trace to an unresolved V gene in checked studies; the others have no known cause. Across this sample there are around 2.1 million clones, with approximately 95% seen only once. The ten largest make up about 0.13% of the sample. Sequenced: naive CD4+ T cells sorted from blood. The cell subset or site label of this sample denotes: CD45RA+ positively selected. These receptors were obtained from a man younger than 35 in good health.

The chain recombines TRBV30 with TRBJ2-1, with 7 bases aligning to TRBD2. Germline CDR1 and CDR2: GTSNPN and SVGIG (reference sequence). CDR3 length: 15 residues. The V segment lost 0 bases and the J segment 3 bases; nucleotides outside the gene matches: 5. CDR3 region: CAWSVRSGIYNEQFF. DNA for the CDR3: TGTGCCTGGAGTGTACGGAGCGGGATCTACAATGAGCAGTTCTTC. Full variable domain (missing parts from reference TRBV30 and TRBJ2-1): SQTIHQWPATLVQPVGSPLSLECTVEGTSNPNLYWYRQAAGRGLQLLFYSVGIGQISSEVPQNLSASRPQDRQFILSSKKLLLSDSGFYLCAWSVRSGIYNEQFFGPGTRLTVL.

The chain employs TRBV27 and TRBJ2-3; no reliable D call. The ends were cut back, 5 bases at V and 8 bases at J, with 20 bases in the middle. CDR3 size: 15 residues. The germline V gene has CDR1 MNHEY and CDR2 SMNVEV (reference sequence). CDR3 coding DNA: TGTGCCAGCAGTGCCCTAGTGGCCGAGCAGGTTACGCAGTATTTT. It is translated as CASSALVAEQVTQYF.

V and J are TRBV10-3 and TRBJ1-6; the D gene is possibly TRBD1 (5 bases). This CDR3 region has 17 residues. The germline V gene has CDR1 ENHRY and CDR2 SYGVKD. Trimming took 3 bases from V and 6 from J, leaving 18 bases between them. The CDR3 DNA is TGTGCCATCAGTGACTTCACCGGGGGACGGATTAATTCACCCCTCCACTTT. Encoded protein: CAISDFTGGRINSPLHF.

Here the CDR3 DNA reads TGCGCCAGCAGCTTGGCAGACAGTACTACGGAGACCCAGTACTTC. This gives the protein CASSLADSTTETQYF. The chain uses TRBV5-1 and TRBJ2-5; weak D call: TRBD1 (5 bases). This CDR3 is 15 amino acids long. Germline V gene lookup returns CDR1 SGHRS and CDR2 YFSETQ. Deletions cut 0 bases from V and 5 bases from J, with 14 bases between.

In DNA, the CDR3 is TGTGCCACCAGCACCCTGACAGGAGTTATCGAAAAACTGTTTTTT. It yields the protein CATSTLTGVIEKLFF. This chain connects TRBV15 to TRBJ1-4; D might be TRBD1 (6 bases). Germline V gene lookup returns CDR1 LNHNV and CDR2 YYDKDF (reference sequence). This CDR3 has 15 amino acids. The ends were cut back, 4 bases at V and 8 bases at J, with 17 bases in the middle. Based on the CDR3 plus reference TRBV15 and TRBJ1-4, the full variable domain is DAMVIQNPRYQVTQFGKPVTLSCSQTLNHNVMYWYQQKSSQAPKLLFHYYDKDFNNEADTPDNFQSRRPNTSFCFLDIRSPGLGDTAMYLCATSTLTGVIEKLFFGSGTQLSVL.

This clone was seen a few times. The gene calls are TRBV2 and TRBJ1-6; tentatively, D is TRBD1 (6 bases). This CDR3 comprises 15 residues. V dropped 5 bases and J dropped 9 bases, with 17 bases sitting between them. Germline CDR1 reads SNHLY; CDR2 reads FYNNEI. CDR3 coding DNA: TGTGCCAGCAGTAGGACAGCCGTCGGTGGTTCACCCCTCCACTTT. This gives the protein CASSRTAVGGSPLHF.

The J gene is TRBJ2-2, the V gene TRBV19; D may correspond to TRBD1 or TRBD2 (5 bases each). Trimming left V 4 bases short and J 2 bases short, with 14 bases between. The V gene's germline CDR1 is LNHDA and CDR2 SQIVND (reference sequence). The CDR3 spans 16 residues. The CDR3 sequence is CASSSYGTANTGELFF. The DNA for the CDR3 is TGTGCCAGTAGTAGTTACGGGACGGCAAACACCGGGGAGCTGTTTTTT.

The rearrangement links TRBV30 to TRBJ2-2; 10 nucleotides line up with TRBD2. V dropped 0 bases and J dropped 5; count of bases not matched to a gene: 9. Looked up from germline, CDR1 is GTSNPN and CDR2 is SVGIG (reference sequence). This CDR3 has 17 residues. The CDR3 DNA follows: TGTGCCTGGAGTGTCCCAGCGGGGGGGAGGTGGACCGGGGAGCTGTTTTTT. This sequence encodes CAWSVPAGGRWTGELFF.

The genes are TRBV5-5 and TRBJ2-6; 7 bases are shared with TRBD2. The CDR3 spans 17 residues. Trimming removed 0 bases from V and 0 bases from J; junction bases left unmatched: 3. In germline, CDR1 is SGHKS, CDR2 YYEKEE (reference sequence). Here the CDR3 reads CASSLAAGRSGANVLTF. The CDR3 DNA reads as TGTGCCAGCAGCTTGGCAGCGGGACGCTCTGGGGCCAACGTCCTGACTTTC.

V gene TRBV15 combines with J gene TRBJ2-7; 7 nucleotides align to TRBD2. This CDR3 has 15 amino acids. Germline loops: CDR1 LNHNV, CDR2 YYDKDF (reference sequence). Trimming took 5 bases from V and 0 from J; bases not matched to a gene: 7. The CDR3 DNA follows: TGTGCCACCAGCTACGGGGGAGGGGCCTCCTACGAGCAGTACTTC. This codes for CATSYGGGASYEQYF.

The genes are TRBV7-8 and TRBJ1-1, with D tentatively TRBD1 (5 bases). CDR3 length: 18 amino acids. From germline, CDR1 is SGHVS and CDR2 FQNEAQ. Trimming shortened V by 7 bases and J by 0 bases, and 24 bases separated the two germline ends. The CDR3 spells CASISLVTGPTLNTEAFF. CDR3 nucleotides: TGTGCCAGCATCTCTTTAGTAACAGGACCGACATTGAACACTGAAGCTTTCTTT.

The sample holds one count of this clone. The J gene is TRBJ2-1, the V gene TRBV10-3; D is possibly TRBD1 (6 bases). Germline CDR1 and CDR2: ENHRY and SYGVKD. Trimming cost V 5 bases and J 4 bases, with 6 bases left between them. The CDR3 is 12 amino acids. In nucleotides, the CDR3 is TGTGCCATCAGTACAGGGTACAATGAGCAGTTCTTC. It yields the protein CAISTGYNEQFF.

V gene TRBV6-1 combines with J gene TRBJ2-3; D unclear. V lost 6 bases, J lost 0 bases, and 13 bases lay in between. CDR3 size: 15 residues. The germline V gene encodes CDR1 MNHNS and CDR2 SASEGT. CDR3 bases: TGTGCCAGCAGCCCTACCCGCACCAGCACAGATACGCAGTATTTT. Its protein is CASSPTRTSTDTQYF.

The CDR3 reads CASSEGQGGYGYTF. The CDR3 DNA follows: TGTGCCAGCAGCGAGGGACAGGGCGGCTATGGCTACACCTTC. This chain uses TRBV7-2 with TRBJ1-2; 9 positions match TRBD1. The CDR3 runs 14 residues. Germline V CDR1 and CDR2: SGHTA, FQGNSA. Trimming took 5 bases from V and 4 from J; bases not matched to a gene: 5.

This chain uses TRBV5-4 with TRBJ2-1; TRBD1 matches at 8 bases. V lost 6 bases and J lost 5; bases outside the gene matches: 13. The CDR3 covers 16 residues. Germline assignment: CDR1 SGHNT and CDR2 YYREEE (reference sequence). The CDR3 coding sequence is TGTGCCAGCACCCGAACCGGGACAGGCTCTGACAATGAGCAGTTCTTC. Its translation is CASTRTGTGSDNEQFF.

This clone was seen a handful of times. The same CDR3 also results from other DNA sequences found in this sample. The V and J genes are TRBV6-5 and TRBJ2-1; 8 bases match TRBD2. Germline CDR1 is MNHEY and CDR2 is SVGAGI. Trimming removed 1 base from V and 0 bases from J; junction bases left unmatched: 2. The CDR3 totals 16 residues. This CDR3 reads CASSYFSGSSYNEQFF. The CDR3 nucleotides are TGTGCCAGCAGTTACTTCAGCGGGAGCTCCTACAATGAGCAGTTCTTC.

The chain recombines TRBV19 with TRBJ2-7; D is unresolved. Trimming took 5 bases from V and 3 from J, leaving 11 bases between them. The length of the CDR3 is 13 residues. The germline gives CDR1 LNHDA, CDR2 SQIVND (reference sequence). The CDR3 DNA sequence: TGTGCCAGTAGTCGCCTCGGTAGCTACGAGCAGTACTTC. This codes for CASSRLGSYEQYF.

The rearrangement links TRBV19 to TRBJ1-6; D not resolved. The CDR3 loop spans 12 amino acids. Germline V gene sequence: CDR1 LNHDA, CDR2 SQIVND (reference sequence). Trimming pared 5 bases from V and 7 bases from J, leaving 6 bases between. CDR3 sequence (DNA): TGTGCCAGTAGTTGGGAGAATTCACCCCTCCACTTT. This translates into CASSWENSPLHF. Combining the CDR3 with reference TRBV19 and TRBJ1-6 gives the whole variable domain DGGITQSPKYLFRKEGQNVTLSCEQNLNHDAMYWYRQDPGQGLRLIYYSQIVNDFQKGDIAEGYSVSREKKESFPLTVTSAQKNPTAFYLCASSWENSPLHFGNGTRLTVT.

This clone was observed a single time. Additional DNA sequences in this sample encode the identical CDR3. This chain joins TRBV5-4 and TRBJ1-1; 9 bases match TRBD1. V shed 0 bases, J shed 5 bases, and the junction held 5 bases outside the gene matches. Germline values: CDR1 SGHNT, CDR2 YYREEE (reference sequence). The CDR3 extends over 15 amino acids. CDR3 region: CASSLGGQGGTEAFF. The CDR3 DNA sequence: TGTGCCAGCAGCTTGGGGGGACAGGGTGGAACTGAAGCTTTCTTT.